The 26 T cell receptor beta chains listed next were all sequenced from one sample in a study of cytomegalovirus exposure and HLA in healthy donors (dated by TCRdb to between 2016 and 2019). Libraries were built with the immunoSEQ multiplex PCR assay. For the multiplex PCR, a mixture combining 60 forward primers for TCR Vbeta segments and 13 reverse primers for TCR Jbeta segments was used. Sourced from immuneACCESS, this table was stored by TCRdb with only in-frame sequences that have V and J called. A share of the clones is absent; for the studies checked, an unresolved V gene accounts for under half, and the remainder has no known explanation. Within this sample are about 130,000 clones, with 70% to 75% of them counted one time only. The ten largest clonotypes hold under 8.5% of the sample. Specimen: PBMCs. These receptors were taken from a male donor in good health and CMV-seronegative.

The chain carries TRBV5-1 and TRBJ1-1, with 7 bases aligning to TRBD1. CDR1 and CDR2 from the germline V gene are SGHRS and YFSETQ. Unmatched junction bases numbered 8, after V lost 5 bases and J lost 7 bases. This CDR3 region has 13 residues. The CDR3, as DNA: TGCGCCAGCAGATGGCGACAGGGCAATGAAGCTTTCTTT. Translation gives CASRWRQGNEAFF.

This clone was seen just once. The gene calls are TRBV5-5 and TRBJ2-1, with 8 positions matching TRBD2. The CDR3 has 14 amino acids. The V gene end was trimmed by 1 base and the J gene end by 10 bases; junction bases not matched to a gene: 7. Germline V gene lookup returns CDR1 SGHKS and CDR2 YYEKEE (reference sequence). The CDR3 protein is CASSLIAGLLEQFF. The CDR3 DNA reads TGTGCCAGCAGCTTGATAGCGGGGCTATTGGAGCAGTTCTTC.

The chain links TRBV28 to TRBJ2-3, with TRBD2 matching over 9 bases. V lost 1 base and J lost 5; bases outside the gene matches: 10. Per germline, CDR1 MDHEN and CDR2 SYDVKM. The CDR3 runs to 17 residues. The CDR3 loop reads CASSLSNLAGVEDTQYF. The CDR3 DNA sequence: TGTGCCAGCAGTTTATCCAATTTAGCGGGAGTGGAAGATACGCAGTATTTT.

The rearrangement links TRBV10-3 to TRBJ1-5, with TRBD1 identical over 10 bases. The CDR3 is made up of 15 amino acids. V shed 6 bases and J 6 bases; nucleotides not matched to a gene: 8. CDR1 is ENHRY and CDR2 is SYGVKD in the germline V gene. CDR3 DNA: TGTGCCATCAGAACCGGGACAGGGGTGACTCAGCCCCAGCATTTT. It encodes CAIRTGTGVTQPQHF.

This rearrangement joins TRBV6-4 to TRBJ2-3; TRBD2 agrees at 7 bases. Germline CDR1 MRHNA, CDR2 SNTAGT. The CDR3 totals 15 residues. Trimming at V came to 0 bases and at J to 4 bases, leaving 4 bases not matched to a gene. CDR3 amino acids: CASSDSGGSADTQYF. DNA for the CDR3: TGTGCCAGCAGTGACTCGGGCGGGAGCGCAGATACGCAGTATTTT.

The chain uses TRBV28 and TRBJ1-6; D perhaps matches TRBD1 (5 bases). There are 14 residues in the CDR3. Germline-derived CDR1 and CDR2 are MDHEN and SYDVKM. The V and J ends lost 5 bases and 5 bases respectively, with 10 bases between them. CDR3 amino acids: CASSVTVNNSPLHF. The CDR3 nucleotides are TGTGCCAGCAGTGTGACAGTAAATAATTCACCCCTCCACTTT.

The chain joins TRBV4-3 to TRBJ2-3; 7 bases match TRBD2. Trimming removed 0 bases from V and 0 bases from J; junction bases left unmatched: 3. This CDR3 has 16 residues. Germline CDR1 LGHNA, CDR2 YSLEER. CDR3 sequence: CASSQDRGGSTDTQYF. The CDR3 DNA reads as TGCGCCAGCAGCCAAGATCGCGGGGGAAGCACAGATACGCAGTATTTT.

For this clone: The sample holds other DNA sequences that translate to the same CDR3. The chain employs TRBV6-5 and TRBJ2-3; D might be TRBD2 (6 bases). Trimming removed 2 bases at V and 6 bases at J, with 15 bases between. CDR1 MNHEY and CDR2 SVGAGI come from the germline V gene. The CDR3 consists of 15 residues. The DNA of the CDR3 is TGTGCCAGCAGTTACGAGACGGGAGTCACGGATACGCAGTATTTT. Translated, it gives CASSYETGVTDTQYF.

The CDR3, as DNA: TGTGCCAGCAGCACCAACAGGGGCTCCCCCTACGAGCAGTACTTC. Protein: CASSTNRGSPYEQYF. The gene calls are TRBV7-9 and TRBJ2-7, with 7 bases aligning to TRBD1. Germline CDR1 is SEHNR and CDR2 is FQNEAQ (reference sequence). V lost 5 bases, J lost 2 bases, and 9 bases stayed unmatched. This CDR3 contains 15 residues.

The chain is built from TRBV11-3 and TRBJ2-5; 8 positions agree with TRBD2. The V segment lost 5 bases and the J segment 5 bases; nucleotides outside the gene matches: 4. Looked up from germline, CDR1 is SGHNT and CDR2 is YENEEA. CDR3 length: 13 residues. In DNA form, the CDR3 reads TGTGCCAGCAGCGTTAGCGGGGTGGAGACCCAGTACTTC. Encoded protein: CASSVSGVETQYF.

This clone was recorded once. V gene TRBV7-9 combines with J gene TRBJ2-2; no clear D. Germline CDR1 SEHNR, CDR2 FQNEAQ (reference sequence). The V and J ends lost 9 bases and 1 base respectively, with 6 bases between them. CDR3 length equals 12 residues. The CDR3 region has the DNA TGTGCCAGGCAGCGGAACACCGGGGAGCTGTTTTTT. This encodes CARQRNTGELFF.

In the case of this clone: The junction does not match germline at one end; this may be a read error. This chain connects TRBV9 to TRBJ2-3; 10 bases are a match to TRBD2. Germline values: CDR1 SGDLS, CDR2 YYNGEE. This CDR3 comprises 14 residues. CDR3 nucleotides: TGTGCCAGCAGCCCGGATGGGGCTAGCGGGAGTCCTGACTTT. Its protein product is CASSPDGASGSPDF.

CDR3 coding DNA: TGTGCCAGCAGCGTTGGTGGGAGCTCCTACGAGCAGTACTTC. It specifies CASSVGGSSYEQYF. The genes are TRBV27 and TRBJ2-7, with D maybe TRBD2 (5 bases). Trimming removed 6 bases from V and 0 bases from J, with 12 bases in between. The CDR3 loop spans 14 amino acids. Germline loops: CDR1 MNHEY, CDR2 SMNVEV (reference sequence).

The CDR3 coding sequence is TGTGCCAGCAGCTTAGCAGAGGGCCTGGGTGAAGCTTTCTTT. As protein: CASSLAEGLGEAFF. The rearrangement joins TRBV7-2 to TRBJ1-1; the D is unclear. The CDR3 loop spans 14 amino acids. The V gene lost 0 bases and the J gene lost 7 bases, with 12 bases spanning the gap. The germline V gene has CDR1 SGHTA and CDR2 FQGNSA. Variable domain in full (rest from reference TRBV7-2 and TRBJ1-1): GAGVSQSPSNKVTEKGKDVELRCDPISGHTALYWYRQSLGQGLEFLIYFQGNSAPDKSGLPSDRFSAERTGGSVSTLTIQRTQQEDSAVYLCASSLAEGLGEAFFGQGTRLTVV.

This sequence joins TRBV30 and TRBJ1-2; 7 positions agree with TRBD1. Losses at the gene ends were 5 bases for V and 7 bases for J; bases not matched to a gene: 16. CDR1 is GTSNPN, CDR2 SVGIG, per germline (reference sequence). The length of the CDR3 is 15 residues. The CDR3 is CAWRKGTAGVGGYTF. The CDR3 DNA reads as TGTGCCTGGCGCAAAGGGACAGCCGGGGTGGGTGGCTACACCTTC.

Details on this clone: The sample carries other DNA sequences with the same CDR3. V and J are TRBV19 and TRBJ1-4, with D uncertain. V was clipped by 3 bases and J by 0 bases, with 8 bases between them. The CDR3 covers 15 residues. Germline V gene sequence: CDR1 LNHDA, CDR2 SQIVND (reference sequence). The DNA of the CDR3 is TGTGCCAGTAGTATTGGAGTCGCAACTAATGAAAAACTGTTTTTT. Protein: CASSIGVATNEKLFF.

In regard to this clone: The junction differs from germline at one of its ends, possibly a read error. This sequence joins TRBV11-2 and TRBJ1-1; a weak D match, TRBD1 (6 bases). The CDR3 length is 12 residues. Looked up from germline, CDR1 is SGHAT and CDR2 is FQNNGV. CDR3 in amino acids: CASGQTNTEASF. DNA for the CDR3: TGTGCCAGCGGACAGACCAACACTGAAGCTTCCTTT.

This clone was detected only a few times. The chain recombines TRBV11-2 with TRBJ2-1; 7 nucleotides line up with TRBD2. This CDR3 has 16 residues. With 1 base clipped from V and 0 bases from J, the junction kept 3 bases outside the gene matches. Germline CDR1 and CDR2: SGHAT and FQNNGV. This CDR3 reads CASSLVAGFSYNEQFF. The CDR3, as DNA: TGTGCCAGCAGCTTAGTAGCGGGTTTCTCCTACAATGAGCAGTTCTTC.

The V call is TRBV4-3, the J call TRBJ1-1; TRBD1 agrees at 8 bases. The CDR3 length is 13 residues. Germline V gene sequence: CDR1 LGHNA, CDR2 YSLEER. Trimming cost V 0 bases and J 10 bases; bases outside gene matches: 4. The CDR3 bases are TGCGCCAGCAGCCAAGATGTCAGGGGGCGAGCTTTCTTT. This sequence encodes CASSQDVRGRAFF.

This clone was recorded a few times. This chain connects TRBV5-1 to TRBJ1-4; D might be TRBD1 (5 bases). The CDR3 has 18 amino acids. Between the trimmed V and J ends, which lost 0 bases and 1 base, there was a span of 16 bases. CDR1 and CDR2 (germline): SGHRS, YFSETQ. CDR3 in amino acids: CASSLAGGRVQTNEKLFF. The CDR3 DNA is TGCGCCAGCAGCTTGGCCGGCGGCAGGGTTCAAACTAATGAAAAACTGTTTTTT.

This chain uses TRBV6-6 with TRBJ2-7; 9 nucleotides align to TRBD1. The germline V gene encodes CDR1 MNHNY and CDR2 SVGAGI (reference sequence). CDR3 length: 13 residues. J lost 5 bases, V lost 8 bases, and 7 bases had no gene match. CDR3 residues: CASAGTGFDEQYF. In DNA, the CDR3 is TGTGCCAGCGCCGGGACAGGGTTCGACGAGCAGTACTTC.

This clone was recorded many times. One junction end does not reproduce the germline sequence, and a read error may be involved. The chain joins TRBV5-6 to TRBJ2-7; possibly TRBD2 for D (5 bases). This CDR3 is built from 13 residues. Germline V gene data show CDR1 as SGHDT and CDR2 as YYEEEE. CDR3 bases: TGTGCCAGCACCTTGCCTCGGGGTAGCGAGCAGTACTTC. Translation gives CASTLPRGSEQYF. Variable domain in full (rest from reference TRBV5-6 and TRBJ2-7): DAGVTQSPTHLIKTRGQQVTLRCSPKSGHDTVSWYQQALGQGPQFIFQYYEEEERQRGNFPDRFSGHQFPNYSSELNVNALLLGDSALYLCASTLPRGSEQYFGPGTRLTVT.

V gene TRBV19 combines with J gene TRBJ2-5; D not certain. There are 16 residues in the CDR3. V shed 1 base and J shed 2 bases, with 14 bases lying between them. The germline V gene encodes CDR1 LNHDA and CDR2 SQIVND (reference sequence). The CDR3 reads CASSIAVRFLQETQYF. The CDR3 nucleotides read TGTGCCAGTAGTATAGCGGTCAGGTTTCTTCAAGAGACCCAGTACTTC.

The chain recombines TRBV28 with TRBJ2-1; 8 bases are shared with TRBD2. The CDR3 is made up of 15 amino acids. Trimming removed 6 bases from V and 9 bases from J; junction bases left unmatched: 13. The V gene's germline CDR1 is MDHEN and CDR2 SYDVKM. CDR3 in amino acids: CASSFSGSGGGEQFF. CDR3 DNA sequence: TGTGCCAGCAGCTTCAGCGGGAGCGGAGGGGGTGAGCAGTTCTTC.

The chain is built from TRBV7-2 and TRBJ1-6; 11 nucleotides agree with TRBD1. This CDR3 comprises 17 residues. J lost 7 bases, V lost 5 bases, and 10 bases had no gene match. The germline V gene encodes CDR1 SGHTA and CDR2 FQGNSA. CDR3 nucleotides: TGTGCCAGCAGCACGCCCCAGGACAGGGGGCGAAATTCACCCCTCCACTTT. Residues: CASSTPQDRGRNSPLHF.

The chain has TRBV30 and TRBJ2-6, with D tentatively TRBD2 (6 bases). Per germline, CDR1 GTSNPN and CDR2 SVGIG (reference sequence). CDR3 size: 18 residues. Trimming stripped 3 bases from V and 2 bases from J, with 20 bases between. CDR3 bases: TGTGCCTGGAGCCGGGGGAAGGGGCTTCAAGCTGGGGCCAACGTCCTGACTTTC. Protein sequence: CAWSRGKGLQAGANVLTF.